The next 29 T cell receptor beta chains were all read from a single sample in a study of T cell repertoires in cytomegalovirus infection. These receptors' antigens are unknown. TCRdb reprocessed the reads via MiXCR and lists one record per CDR3 protein. The sample includes approximately 470,000 distinct CDR3 sequences, 42% of them seen just once. This material consisted of cultured PBMCs, taken from culture after CMV antigen stimulation. Receptors were obtained from a human donor in good health (CMV status not recorded). Some clones in this sample may be carry-over from other donors' samples.

This clonotype has just a few counts. The chain has TRBV12-3 or TRBV12-4 and TRBJ2-2, with D possibly called TRBD1 or TRBD2 (5 bases each). Between the trimmed V and J ends, which lost 6 bases and 6 bases, there was a span of 20 bases. The CDR3 is made up of 16 amino acids. The CDR3 nucleotides read TGTGCCAGCAGGCGAATCGGGACGTCTCTCTCCGGGGAGCTGTTTTTT. It yields the protein CASRRIGTSLSGELFF.

The V and J genes are TRBV5-1 and TRBJ2-7; 9 nucleotides line up with TRBD1. The trim removed 4 bases at V and 7 bases at J, leaving 12 bases unmatched. The CDR3 runs to 15 residues. CDR1 SGHRS and CDR2 YFSETQ come from the germline V gene. CDR3: CASSGGQGSSEEQYF. DNA for the CDR3: TGCGCCAGCAGCGGGGGACAGGGATCTTCGGAAGAGCAGTACTTC. Based on the CDR3 plus reference TRBV5-1 and TRBJ2-7, the full variable domain is KAGVTQTPRYLIKTRGQQVTLSCSPISGHRSVSWYQQTPGQGLQFLFEYFSETQRNKGNFPGRFSGRQFSNSRSEMNVSTLELGDSALYLCASSGGQGSSEEQYFGPGTRLTVT.

This chain joins TRBV7-2 and TRBJ2-7, with 10 bases matching TRBD1. With 5 bases clipped from V and 3 bases from J, the junction kept 7 bases outside the gene matches. This CDR3 is built from 15 residues. The germline V gene encodes CDR1 SGHTA and CDR2 FQGNSA. Here the CDR3 reads CASSLLDRGSYEQYF. The CDR3 coding sequence is TGTGCCAGCAGCCTATTGGACAGGGGGAGCTACGAGCAGTACTTC.

This clonotype was observed a few times. This chain uses TRBV4-3 with TRBJ1-2; D remains ambiguous. The germline V gene encodes CDR1 LGHNA and CDR2 YSLEER. V dropped 3 bases and J dropped 4 bases, with 12 bases sitting between them. This CDR3 spans 14 amino acids. CDR3 residues: CASSQASWGYGYTF. The CDR3 nucleotides are TGCGCCAGCAGCCAGGCCTCATGGGGCTATGGCTACACCTTC.

Many counts were recorded for this clonotype. CDR3 amino acids: CASSQGGRARYNEQFF. The CDR3 coding sequence is TGTGCCAGCAGCCAGGGCGGCAGGGCACGATACAATGAGCAGTTCTTC. This rearrangement joins TRBV7-6 to TRBJ2-1, with a tentative D call TRBD1 (5 bases). This CDR3 comprises 16 residues. CDR1 and CDR2 from the germline V gene are SGHVS and FNYEAQ. V was shortened by 5 bases and J by 4 bases, with 18 bases between the two germline ends.

The rearrangement links TRBV6-6 to TRBJ2-7; 9 positions agree with TRBD2. This CDR3 comprises 14 residues. J was trimmed by 5 bases and V by 6 bases; bases with no gene match: 8. CDR1 and CDR2 from the germline V gene are MNHNY and SVGAGI (reference sequence). CDR3 in amino acids: CASSSSAGGDEQYF. The CDR3, as DNA: TGTGCCAGCAGCTCCTCGGCGGGAGGGGACGAGCAGTACTTC.

The chain recombines TRBV20-1 with TRBJ1-3; D might be TRBD1 (6 bases). V was cut by 1 base and J by 4 bases, with 14 bases left in between. Germline CDR1 reads DFQATT; CDR2 reads SNEGSKA (reference sequence). The CDR3 loop spans 15 amino acids. CDR3 region: CSARVGDRSGNTIYF. CDR3 coding DNA: TGCAGTGCTAGAGTCGGAGACAGGTCGGGAAACACCATATATTTT.

This chain connects TRBV27 to TRBJ2-5; D not resolved. The CDR3 is made up of 14 amino acids. Germline V CDR1 and CDR2: MNHEY, SMNVEV (reference sequence). The V end lost 3 bases, the J end lost 1 base, and 9 bases lay between the germline ends. The CDR3 DNA reads TGTGCCAGCAGTTTTTCCAGAGCCCAAGAGACCCAGTACTTC. Translated, it gives CASSFSRAQETQYF.

J is TRBJ2-5 and V is TRBV5-1; TRBD2 matches at 12 bases. Germline CDR1 reads SGHRS; CDR2 reads YFSETQ. The CDR3 loop spans 15 amino acids. Trimming at V came to 6 bases and at J to 5 bases, leaving 8 bases not matched to a gene. Here the CDR3 DNA reads TGCGCCAGCACAGGACGGCTAGCGGGAGGGGAGACCCAGTACTTC. Translated: CASTGRLAGGETQYF.

The V and J genes are TRBV7-2 and TRBJ2-3, with a tentative D call TRBD1 (5 bases). Trimming left V 4 bases short and J 3 bases short, with 14 bases between. The CDR3 has 15 residues. In germline, CDR1 is SGHTA, CDR2 FQGNSA. This CDR3 is CASSSSGLRTDTQYF. For the CDR3, the DNA is TGTGCCAGCAGCTCCTCAGGGTTGCGGACAGATACGCAGTATTTT.

The rearrangement joins TRBV27 to TRBJ1-5, with a weak D call TRBD1 (5 bases). The CDR3 loop spans 14 amino acids. Trimming took off 5 bases at V and 0 bases at J, with 8 bases between the two ends. Per the germline V gene, CDR1 is MNHEY and CDR2 is SMNVEV (reference sequence). This CDR3 is CASSGGHSNQPQHF. CDR3 bases: TGTGCCAGCAGTGGCGGACATAGCAATCAGCCCCAGCATTTT.

J is TRBJ2-3 and V is TRBV20-1; no clear D gene. Trimming removed 3 bases at V and 2 bases at J, with 6 bases between. The CDR3 sequence is 12 residues long. Germline V CDR1 and CDR2: DFQATT, SNEGSKA (reference sequence). In nucleotides, the CDR3 is TGCAGTGCTAGGACTTACACAGATACGCAGTATTTT. Protein sequence: CSARTYTDTQYF.

The gene calls are TRBV19 and TRBJ1-1, with unresolved D. The CDR3 contains 14 residues. CDR1 is LNHDA and CDR2 is SQIVND in the germline V gene (reference sequence). V was cut by 5 bases and J by 4 bases, with 14 bases left in between. In DNA form, the CDR3 reads TGTGCCAGTAGTTGGAGAGAGGGTAGCACTGAAGCTTTCTTT. Translating it yields CASSWREGSTEAFF.

This clonotype was seen a few times. DNA for the CDR3: TGTGCCAGCATCCCCTCTTGGGGGATGGAGCTGAACAATCAGCCCCAGCATTTT. Its protein is CASIPSWGMELNNQPQHF. This chain links TRBV28 with TRBJ1-5, with D perhaps TRBD1 (5 bases). Germline V gives CDR1 MDHEN, CDR2 SYDVKM. This CDR3 region has 18 residues. V dropped 7 bases and J dropped 3 bases, with 25 bases sitting between them.

There are a few counts of this clonotype. The chain combines TRBV7-2 with TRBJ1-1; D is unclear. Germline CDR1 and CDR2: SGHTA and FQGNSA. The CDR3 spans 15 residues. V shed 1 base and J shed 1 base, with 10 bases lying between them. CDR3 nucleotide sequence: TGTGCCAGCAGCTTAGGTGGGTTTACGAACACTGAAGCTTTCTTT. Amino acids: CASSLGGFTNTEAFF.

This clonotype was seen more than once but under ten times. The chain uses TRBV6-6 and TRBJ1-6; D remains ambiguous. Germline V gene data show CDR1 as MNHNY and CDR2 as SVGAGI (reference sequence). Trimming took off 6 bases at V and 5 bases at J, with 17 bases between the two ends. The CDR3 has 16 amino acids. CDR3 sequence (DNA): TGTGCCAGCAGCTCAAAGAGGGCAAGGGATAATTCACCCCTCCACTTT. Translating it yields CASSSKRARDNSPLHF.

The gene calls are TRBV6-5 and TRBJ2-3; maybe TRBD2 (5 bases). The germline gives CDR1 MNHEY, CDR2 SVGAGI. V was cut by 8 bases and J by 14 bases, with 23 bases left in between. The CDR3 runs to 13 residues. The CDR3 region is CASGRSRRSPGYF. The CDR3 DNA reads TGTGCCAGCGGTCGTAGTAGGAGGTCCCCGGGGTATTTT.

The chain uses TRBV4-1 and TRBJ2-1; TRBD2 might be the D (5 bases). The CDR3 is 15 amino acids. V lost 4 bases to trimming and J lost 9 bases, with 19 bases between them. Germline lookup yields CDR1 MGHRA and CDR2 YSYEKL. The CDR3: CASSPSPGDQREQFF. In DNA form, the CDR3 reads TGCGCCAGCAGCCCCAGTCCCGGGGATCAGCGTGAGCAGTTCTTC.

The chain couples TRBV6-4 to TRBJ2-3; no clear D. Germline V gene data show CDR1 as MRHNA and CDR2 as SNTAGT. V lost 8 bases and J lost 3, with 12 bases in between. CDR3 length equals 13 residues. The CDR3 protein is CASGRLQTDTQYF. CDR3 nucleotide sequence: TGTGCCAGCGGGCGGCTTCAAACAGATACGCAGTATTTT.

This clonotype was observed a few times. The chain links TRBV20-1 to TRBJ2-7; D is possibly TRBD1 or TRBD2 (5 bases each). Trimming removed 6 bases at V and 0 bases at J, with 15 bases between. The length of the CDR3 is 14 residues. Per the germline V gene, CDR1 is DFQATT and CDR2 is SNEGSKA (reference sequence). CDR3 residues: CSARVPGTSYEQYF. The CDR3 region has the DNA TGCAGTGCAAGGGTCCCAGGGACCTCCTACGAGCAGTACTTC.

A single count supports this clonotype. The chain carries TRBV10-3 and TRBJ2-1; 7 bases match TRBD2. With 6 bases clipped from V and 8 bases from J, the junction kept 13 bases outside the gene matches. The CDR3 is made up of 15 amino acids. Per germline, CDR1 ENHRY and CDR2 SYGVKD. For the CDR3, the DNA is TGTGCCATCAGCCCTGCGGGGAGGGCTAGCTATGAGCAGTTCTTC. Its translation: CAISPAGRASYEQFF.

Notes on this clonotype: One end of the junction is discordant with germline, which a read error may explain. V usage is TRBV4-1 and J usage is TRBJ2-3; D is perhaps TRBD1 (5 bases). The CDR3 is 16 amino acids. Looked up from germline, CDR1 is MGHRA and CDR2 is YSYEKL. The CDR3 reads CASSRKGPTSTDTQYF. DNA for the CDR3: TGTGCCAGCAGCCGGAAGGGGCCCACTAGCACAGATACGCAGTATTTT.

The chain combines TRBV7-2 with TRBJ2-1, with 13 bases that match TRBD2. V trimming: 3 bases; J trimming: 1 base; junction bases outside the gene matches: 0. The CDR3 is made up of 16 amino acids. CDR1 and CDR2 (germline): SGHTA, FQGNSA. The CDR3 DNA reads TGTGCCAGCAGCTTGACTAGCGGGAGGTCCTACAATGAGCAGTTCTTC. Translated, it gives CASSLTSGRSYNEQFF.

In regard to this clonotype: A junction boundary mismatches the germline segment, possibly from a read error. CDR3 in amino acids: CANSFTGSRNQPQHF. CDR3 DNA sequence: TGTGCCAACAGCTTTACAGGATCCCGCAATCAGCCCCAGCATTTT. The chain is built from TRBV7-8 and TRBJ1-5; tentative D call: TRBD1 (5 bases). Germline V gene data show CDR1 as SGHVS and CDR2 as FQNEAQ. The CDR3 covers 15 residues.

The chain links TRBV27 to TRBJ2-7; TRBD1 matches at 7 bases. Germline CDR1 is MNHEY and CDR2 is SMNVEV (reference sequence). V lost 3 bases and J lost 5; bases outside the gene matches: 10. The CDR3 has 15 amino acids. This chain's CDR3 is CASSFGAGGSHEQYF. CDR3 in DNA: TGTGCCAGCAGTTTTGGGGCAGGGGGATCTCACGAGCAGTACTTC.

This clonotype came up a few times. The V and J genes are TRBV7-6 and TRBJ2-6, with 11 positions matching TRBD1. The CDR3 consists of 19 residues. Per the germline V gene, CDR1 is SGHVS and CDR2 is FNYEAQ. The J segment lost 3 bases and the V segment lost 5 bases, leaving 12 bases of the junction unmatched. The CDR3, as DNA: TGTGCCAGCAGCGCCCCCGGGACAGGGGGTTTGAATGGGGCCAACGTCCTGACTTTC. Translated: CASSAPGTGGLNGANVLTF.

The chain has TRBV7-9 and TRBJ1-3; TRBD1 is a possible D gene (6 bases). Germline CDR1 and CDR2: SEHNR and FQNEAQ (reference sequence). V was trimmed by 7 bases and J by 2 bases, leaving 15 bases between them. The CDR3 loop spans 15 amino acids. In DNA, the CDR3 is TGTGCCAGCAAAAAAACCTGGGGGCCTGGAAACACCATATATTTT. It yields the protein CASKKTWGPGNTIYF.

The chain uses TRBV15 and TRBJ2-7; D unclear. This CDR3 contains 13 residues. Germline-derived CDR1 and CDR2 are LNHNV and YYDKDF (reference sequence). Deletions cut 0 bases from V and 5 bases from J, with 8 bases between. Written as DNA, the CDR3 is TGTGCCACCAGCAGAGATCTGGGAAACGAGCAGTACTTC. Amino acids: CATSRDLGNEQYF.

DNA for the CDR3: TGTGCCAGCAGCTCATTGAAGAGCTCTGGAAACACCATATATTTT. Amino acid sequence: CASSSLKSSGNTIYF. This rearrangement joins TRBV7-9 to TRBJ1-3; D call uncertain. Trimming left V 4 bases short and J 0 bases short, with 10 bases between. Germline CDR1 SEHNR, CDR2 FQNEAQ (reference sequence). This CDR3 contains 15 residues.